This T cell receptor beta chain was retrieved from a study of CD8+ T cells in alopecia areata. This clone was counted a single time. The CDR3 sequence is 16 residues long. Trimming took 1 base from V and 3 from J, leaving 13 bases between them. The V gene's germline CDR1 is MGHDK and CDR2 SYGVNS. Extracted RNA was reverse transcribed, and the resulting cDNA served as sequencing template. TCRdb's table, derived via immunoSEQ multiplex PCR, lists solely in-frame clones and lacks some. The sample lists 110,000 to 150,000 clones; about three fifths were seen once. The chain recombines TRBV25-1 with TRBJ2-1; TRBD2 is a possible D gene (6 bases). The receptor's source is a human donor with alopecia areata. Specimen: CD4+ T cells sorted from blood, collected at week 0. This chain's CDR3 is CASSELGTSNYNEQFF. The CDR3, as DNA: TGTGCCAGCAGTGAATTAGGGACTTCTAACTACAATGAGCAGTTCTTC.